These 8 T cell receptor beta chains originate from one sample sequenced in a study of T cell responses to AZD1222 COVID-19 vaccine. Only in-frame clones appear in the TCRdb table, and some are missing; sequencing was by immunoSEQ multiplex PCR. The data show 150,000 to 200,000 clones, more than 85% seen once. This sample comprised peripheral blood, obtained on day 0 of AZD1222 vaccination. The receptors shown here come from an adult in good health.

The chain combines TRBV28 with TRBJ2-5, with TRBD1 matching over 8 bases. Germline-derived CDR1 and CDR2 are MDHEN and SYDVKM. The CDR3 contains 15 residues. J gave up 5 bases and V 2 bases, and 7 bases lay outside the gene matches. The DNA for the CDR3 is TGTGCCAGCAGTTTAGGGACAGGAGGGCGCGAGACCCAGTACTTC. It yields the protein CASSLGTGGRETQYF. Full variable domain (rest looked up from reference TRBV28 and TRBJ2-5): DVKVTQSSRYLVKRTGEKVFLECVQDMDHENMFWYRQDPGLGLRLIYFSYDVKMKEKGDIPEGYSVSREKKERFSLILESASTNQTSMYLCASSLGTGGRETQYFGPGTRLLVL.

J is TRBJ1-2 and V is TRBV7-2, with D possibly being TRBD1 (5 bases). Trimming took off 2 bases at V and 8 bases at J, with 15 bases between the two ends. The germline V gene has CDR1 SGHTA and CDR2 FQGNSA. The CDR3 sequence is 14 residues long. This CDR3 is CASSLKSGAGGYTF. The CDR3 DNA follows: TGTGCCAGCAGCTTAAAGAGCGGGGCAGGAGGCTACACCTTC.

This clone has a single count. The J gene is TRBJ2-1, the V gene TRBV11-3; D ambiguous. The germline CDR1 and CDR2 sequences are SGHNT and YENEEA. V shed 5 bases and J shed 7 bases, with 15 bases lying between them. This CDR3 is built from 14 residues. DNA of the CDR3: TGTGCCAGCAGCCGCACTGCCGCCAGAAATGAGCAGTTCTTC. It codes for CASSRTAARNEQFF.

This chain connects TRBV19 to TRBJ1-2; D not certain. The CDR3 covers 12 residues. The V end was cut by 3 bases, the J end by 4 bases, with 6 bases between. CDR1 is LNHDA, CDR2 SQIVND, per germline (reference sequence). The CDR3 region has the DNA TGTGCCAGTAGTATTAGGGCCTATGGCTACACCTTC. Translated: CASSIRAYGYTF. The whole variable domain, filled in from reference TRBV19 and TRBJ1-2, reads DGGITQSPKYLFRKEGQNVTLSCEQNLNHDAMYWYRQDPGQGLRLIYYSQIVNDFQKGDIAEGYSVSREKKESFPLTVTSAQKNPTAFYLCASSIRAYGYTFGSGTRLTVV.

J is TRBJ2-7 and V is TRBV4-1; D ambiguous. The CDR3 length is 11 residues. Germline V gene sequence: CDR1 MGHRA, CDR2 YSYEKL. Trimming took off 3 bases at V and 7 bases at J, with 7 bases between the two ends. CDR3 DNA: TGCGCCAGCAGCCACTACACGGAGCAGTACTTC. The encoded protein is CASSHYTEQYF.

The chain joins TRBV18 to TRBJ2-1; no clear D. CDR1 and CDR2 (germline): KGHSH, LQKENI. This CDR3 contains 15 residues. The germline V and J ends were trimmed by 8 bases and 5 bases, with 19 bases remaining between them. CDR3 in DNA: TGTGCCAGCCGCCCCAGTGGAACAGTGGACAATGAGCAGTTCTTC. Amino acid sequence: CASRPSGTVDNEQFF.

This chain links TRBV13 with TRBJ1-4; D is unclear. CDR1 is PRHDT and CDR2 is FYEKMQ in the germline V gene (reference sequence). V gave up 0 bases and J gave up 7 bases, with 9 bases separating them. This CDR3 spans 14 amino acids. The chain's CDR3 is CASSLGTPSEKLFF. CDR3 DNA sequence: TGTGCCAGCAGCTTAGGGACACCTTCTGAAAAACTGTTTTTT.

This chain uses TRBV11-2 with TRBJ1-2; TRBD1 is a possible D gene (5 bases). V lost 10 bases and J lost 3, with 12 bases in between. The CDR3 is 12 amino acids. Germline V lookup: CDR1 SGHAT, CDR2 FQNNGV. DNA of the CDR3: TGTGCCATAGGGACGGGATACTATGGCTACACCTTC. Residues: CAIGTGYYGYTF. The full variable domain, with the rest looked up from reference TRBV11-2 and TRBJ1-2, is EAGVAQSPRYKIIEKRQSVAFWCNPISGHATLYWYQQILGQGPKLLIQFQNNGVVDDSQLPKDRFSAERLKGVDSTLKIQPAKLEDSAVYLCAIGTGYYGYTFGSGTRLTVV.